A single sample gave rise to the 28 T cell receptor beta chains below, sequenced in a study of OX40 agonist ivuxolimab in advanced cancers. Here immunoSEQ multiplex PCR was the method, and the copy in TCRdb shows in-frame clones only, minus some. The sample lists more than 80,000 clones, about nine tenths occurring once. The sequenced sample was CD4+ or CD8+ T cells sorted from blood, obtained in a trial of the OX40 agonist ivuxolimab. The source of these receptors is an adult with an advanced solid tumor such as melanoma, head and neck, liver or kidney cancer.

CDR3 region: CASSPGDRALQQYF. The CDR3 nucleotides read TGTGCCAGCTCACCGGGGGACCGCGCTCTCCAGCAGTACTTC. The chain joins TRBV18 to TRBJ2-7, with D possibly being TRBD1 or TRBD2 (5 bases each). Germline CDR1 reads KGHSH; CDR2 reads LQKENI. The ends were cut back, 3 bases at V and 8 bases at J, with 17 bases in the middle. The CDR3 runs to 14 residues.

V gene TRBV5-5 combines with J gene TRBJ1-6, with TRBD1 matching 7 bases. Trimming removed 4 bases from V and 7 bases from J; junction bases left unmatched: 5. Germline CDR1 reads SGHKS; CDR2 reads YYEKEE (reference sequence). The CDR3 is 14 residues long. The CDR3 is CASSPGQVNSPLHF. CDR3 in DNA: TGTGCCAGCAGCCCCGGACAGGTGAATTCACCCCTCCACTTT.

CDR3 DNA: TGTGCCAGCAGTAGGGACGGAGCCACAGATACGCAGTATTTT. It specifies CASSRDGATDTQYF. The rearrangement uses TRBV6-1 and TRBJ2-3; D assignment may be TRBD1 or TRBD2 (5 bases each). CDR3 length: 14 amino acids. V dropped 5 bases and J dropped 2 bases, with 11 bases sitting between them. CDR1 is MNHNS and CDR2 is SASEGT in the germline V gene.

The chain combines TRBV6-5 with TRBJ1-3, with D hard to call. Trimming removed 7 bases from V and 2 bases from J, with 6 bases in between. The CDR3 contains 12 residues. CDR1 is MNHEY and CDR2 is SVGAGI in the germline V gene. The CDR3 region is CASTHTGNTIYF. DNA for the CDR3: TGTGCCAGCACCCACACTGGAAACACCATATATTTT.

The CDR3 nucleotides are TGTGCCAGCAGACGGCAGGGAGATCGTGGCTACACCTTC. Translation gives CASRRQGDRGYTF. The chain is built from TRBV7-2 and TRBJ1-2; D is possibly TRBD1 (5 bases). The V gene lost 6 bases and the J gene lost 7 bases, with 15 bases spanning the gap. CDR1 is SGHTA and CDR2 is FQGNSA in the germline V gene. The CDR3 consists of 13 residues.

The chain has TRBV10-2 and TRBJ1-1; perhaps TRBD1 as D (6 bases). Germline CDR1 and CDR2: WSHSY and SAAADI. The CDR3 runs 13 residues. The V gene lost 7 bases and the J gene lost 8 bases, with 17 bases spanning the gap. CDR3 sequence reads: CASINPDRPEAFF. In nucleotides, the CDR3 is TGCGCCAGCATCAATCCAGACAGGCCAGAAGCTTTCTTT.

This rearrangement joins TRBV6-6 to TRBJ1-2; no firm D call. This CDR3 spans 14 amino acids. Germline V gives CDR1 MNHNY, CDR2 SVGAGI (reference sequence). Deletions cut 0 bases from V and 0 bases from J, with 5 bases between. Here the CDR3 reads CASSYSTTNYGYTF. For the CDR3, the DNA is TGTGCCAGCAGTTACTCGACAACTAACTATGGCTACACCTTC.

The chain links TRBV6-5 to TRBJ2-5; D perhaps matches TRBD1 (5 bases). The germline V gene encodes CDR1 MNHEY and CDR2 SVGAGI. Between the trimmed V and J ends, which lost 0 bases and 6 bases, there was a span of 14 bases. The CDR3 runs 15 residues. The CDR3 loop reads CASSYSDGQGKTQYF. The DNA for the CDR3 is TGTGCCAGCAGTTACTCGGATGGGCAGGGAAAGACCCAGTACTTC.

V gene TRBV5-4 combines with J gene TRBJ2-2; TRBD1 aligns across 9 bases. Germline CDR1 and CDR2: SGHNT and YYREEE (reference sequence). The CDR3 contains 15 residues. J lost 1 base, V lost 3 bases, and 1 base had no gene match. For the CDR3, the DNA is TGTGCCAGCAGCTGGGGACAGGGGAACACCGGGGAGCTGTTTTTT. This gives the protein CASSWGQGNTGELFF.

This sequence joins TRBV28 and TRBJ1-5; a weak D match, TRBD1 (5 bases). Germline assignment: CDR1 MDHEN and CDR2 SYDVKM. Trimming took off 7 bases at V and 3 bases at J, with 16 bases between the two ends. This CDR3 has 15 amino acids. CDR3: CASTSSGGNNQPQHF. CDR3 coding DNA: TGTGCCAGCACCAGTTCTGGGGGGAACAATCAGCCCCAGCATTTT.

The genes are TRBV11-2 and TRBJ2-5, with D unresolved. CDR1 and CDR2 (germline): SGHAT, FQNNGV. V gave up 1 base and J gave up 2 bases, with 11 bases separating them. The CDR3 extends over 15 amino acids. In nucleotides, the CDR3 is TGTGCCAGCAGCTTAGTATGGCCTGCACAAGAGACCCAGTACTTC. Translated, it gives CASSLVWPAQETQYF.

The V and J genes are TRBV19 and TRBJ1-3, with D unclear. The V and J ends lost 2 bases and 3 bases respectively, with 8 bases between them. This CDR3 is 14 amino acids long. Germline assignment: CDR1 LNHDA and CDR2 SQIVND (reference sequence). The CDR3: CASSILDLGNTIYF. DNA for the CDR3: TGTGCCAGTAGTATATTGGACCTTGGAAACACCATATATTTT.

In its sample, this clone was seen once. The chain links TRBV12-5 to TRBJ2-3; D remains ambiguous. Trimming pared 6 bases from V and 4 bases from J, leaving 11 bases between. Germline lookup yields CDR1 LGHNT and CDR2 FRNRAP. The CDR3 is made up of 13 amino acids. CDR3 DNA sequence: TGTGCTAGTGGCCCCCCTCTAGCAGATACGCAGTATTTT. Amino acids: CASGPPLADTQYF.

This chain connects TRBV7-2 to TRBJ1-1, with 7 positions matching TRBD1. Germline V lookup: CDR1 SGHTA, CDR2 FQGNSA. This CDR3 region has 14 residues. V shed 5 bases and J 0 bases; nucleotides not matched to a gene: 3. CDR3 nucleotides: TGTGCCAGCAGCCCGGGGACAGTGAACACTGAAGCTTTCTTT. It translates to CASSPGTVNTEAFF.

The chain uses TRBV30 and TRBJ2-3; no clear D gene. Germline V CDR1 and CDR2: GTSNPN, SVGIG (reference sequence). This CDR3 contains 12 residues. Trimming pared 0 bases from V and 4 bases from J, leaving 5 bases between. CDR3 in DNA: TGTGCCTGGAGTGTAAGTGCAGATACGCAGTATTTT. Amino acids: CAWSVSADTQYF.

This chain uses TRBV11-2 with TRBJ2-7, with D possibly TRBD1 on 6 matching bases. V was cut by 1 base and J by 4 bases, with 8 bases left in between. The CDR3 has 13 residues. CDR1 is SGHAT, CDR2 FQNNGV, per germline. The CDR3: CASSLGQVYEQYF. Here the CDR3 DNA reads TGTGCCAGCAGCTTAGGACAGGTTTACGAGCAGTACTTC.

The rearrangement joins TRBV6-6 to TRBJ2-5; D gene unclear. The V end was cut by 4 bases, the J end by 4 bases, with 13 bases between. The CDR3 covers 14 residues. The germline V gene encodes CDR1 MNHNY and CDR2 SVGAGI (reference sequence). Written as DNA, the CDR3 is TGTGCCAGCAGTTCTGGCGCTAGACGAGAGACCCAGTACTTC. Translated, it gives CASSSGARRETQYF.

The gene calls are TRBV25-1 and TRBJ1-5; maybe TRBD1 (6 bases). There are 16 residues in the CDR3. Germline values: CDR1 MGHDK, CDR2 SYGVNS. Trimming stripped 4 bases from V and 1 base from J, with 14 bases between. The CDR3: CASSGGGGGSNQPQHF. The CDR3 bases are TGTGCCAGCAGTGGTGGGGGAGGGGGGAGCAATCAGCCCCAGCATTTT.

The chain recombines TRBV7-8 with TRBJ2-2, with a possible D match to TRBD2 (5 bases). The CDR3 is 16 amino acids. Between the trimmed V and J ends, which lost 0 bases and 2 bases, there was a span of 10 bases. Per the germline V gene, CDR1 is SGHVS and CDR2 is FQNEAQ. In nucleotides, the CDR3 is TGTGCCAGCAGCTTAGCCAACGGGGTAAACACCGGGGAGCTGTTTTTT. Translation gives CASSLANGVNTGELFF.

The CDR3 sequence is CASSQETSGQGAAEQFF. The CDR3 DNA follows: TGCGCCAGCAGCCAAGAGACTTCGGGACAGGGGGCAGCTGAGCAGTTCTTC. The chain joins TRBV4-1 to TRBJ2-1; 12 nucleotides line up with TRBD1. Unmatched junction bases numbered 9, after V lost 0 bases and J lost 9 bases. CDR3 length: 17 residues. Germline V gene lookup returns CDR1 MGHRA and CDR2 YSYEKL.

This clone was found once. The sample carries other DNA sequences with the same CDR3. The chain combines TRBV27 with TRBJ1-1; D is unresolved. Deletions cut 3 bases from V and 1 base from J, with 6 bases between. The CDR3 has 13 amino acids. CDR1 is MNHEY, CDR2 SMNVEV, per germline (reference sequence). The CDR3 coding sequence is TGTGCCAGCAGTTTTAGGGAGAACACTGAAGCTTTCTTT. Its protein product is CASSFRENTEAFF.

The rearrangement uses TRBV11-1 and TRBJ1-1, with TRBD1 matching over 8 bases. CDR3 length: 14 amino acids. The V and J ends lost 5 bases and 1 base, in that order; junction bases with no gene match: 3. Germline V CDR1 and CDR2: SGHAT, FQDESV (reference sequence). The CDR3 nucleotides read TGTGCCAGCAGCCCCGGACAGGGGAACACTGAAGCTTTCTTT. This codes for CASSPGQGNTEAFF.

As for this clone: One end of the junction does not line up with germline, which may come from a read error. The sample has other DNA sequences that encode this CDR3 too. The chain combines TRBV6-5 with TRBJ2-2; D is possibly TRBD2 (7 bases). CDR1 and CDR2 from the germline V gene are MNHEY and SVGAGI. The CDR3 is 15 amino acids. In DNA, the CDR3 is TGTGCTAGCAGTTTTCAGGGAGGGGGCACCGGGGAGCTGTTTTTT. Its protein is CASSFQGGGTGELFF.

J is TRBJ2-5 and V is TRBV28; unclear D gene. Deletions cut 8 bases from V and 5 bases from J, with 12 bases between. The germline V gene encodes CDR1 MDHEN and CDR2 SYDVKM. The CDR3 loop spans 12 amino acids. This CDR3 reads CASHAGAETQYF. The CDR3 DNA follows: TGTGCCAGCCACGCCGGAGCCGAGACCCAGTACTTC.

This clone was found once. The chain has TRBV4-3 and TRBJ2-3; D unresolved. V lost 1 base and J 5 bases, leaving 7 bases between the germline ends. There are 13 residues in the CDR3. From germline, CDR1 is LGHNA and CDR2 YSLEER. The DNA for the CDR3 is TGCGCCAGCAGCCAAGGTAGGCGAGATACGCAGTATTTT. This encodes CASSQGRRDTQYF.

The chain combines TRBV7-2 with TRBJ1-6; 9 nucleotides agree with TRBD1. The CDR3 length is 16 residues. Germline V gives CDR1 SGHTA, CDR2 FQGNSA. J lost 4 bases, V lost 1 base, and 2 bases had no gene match. The CDR3 here is CASSLDGTGYNSPLHF. CDR3 sequence (DNA): TGTGCCAGCAGCTTAGATGGGACAGGGTATAATTCACCCCTCCACTTT.

The gene calls are TRBV6-1 and TRBJ1-2; the D gene is possibly TRBD1 (5 bases). Trimming took 4 bases from V and 8 from J, leaving 14 bases between them. The germline CDR1 and CDR2 sequences are MNHNS and SASEGT. The CDR3 extends over 13 amino acids. Here the CDR3 reads CASSAGTRTGYTF. The CDR3 DNA reads as TGTGCCAGCAGTGCCGGAACACGGACAGGCTACACCTTC.

The CDR3 DNA reads as TGTGCCAGCAGCTTAGGGGCAGGGAACTATGGCTACACCTTC. Encoded protein: CASSLGAGNYGYTF. The rearrangement joins TRBV7-9 to TRBJ1-2; D is perhaps TRBD1 (5 bases). V lost 1 base to trimming and J lost 2 bases, with 8 bases between them. CDR1 is SEHNR, CDR2 FQNEAQ, per germline (reference sequence). The CDR3 has 14 amino acids.